The rows below give T cell receptor beta chains drawn from one sample of a study of cytomegalovirus exposure and HLA in healthy donors. Generated by immunoSEQ multiplex PCR, the TCRdb table keeps only in-frame clones and is missing some. The sample records approximately 140,000 clones, about 83% being singletons. Sequencing was done on a sample of PBMCs. The receptors derive from a woman aged 25 to 39 in good health and CMV-seronegative. The CDR3 runs from the conserved cysteine through the conserved F or W. The D gene is left open where the match is weak. Size tells how often a clone was seen (once, few, many) or the class of an expanded clone, and some rows leave it out.

abundance	v_gene	j_gene	d_gene	CDR3aa	CDR3nt
NA	TRBV5-1	TRBJ1-1	NA	CASSFGRDTEAFF	TGCGCCAGCAGCTTCGGTAGAGACACTGAAGCTTTCTTT
NA	TRBV9	TRBJ2-5	TRBD2	CASSLGTSGKETQYF	TGTGCCAGCAGCTTGGGGACTAGCGGGAAAGAGACCCAGTACTTC
NA	TRBV5-1	TRBJ2-3	NA	CASSLGTSTDTQYF	TGCGCCAGCAGCTTGGGGACTAGCACAGATACGCAGTATTTT
NA	TRBV6-1	TRBJ2-1	NA	CASSGGGRAHNEQFF	TGTGCCAGCAGTGGGGGCGGCAGGGCCCACAATGAGCAGTTCTTC
NA	TRBV5-1	TRBJ2-5	TRBD2	CASKAGGRETQYF	TGCGCCAGCAAAGCGGGGGGGCGAGAGACCCAGTACTTC
NA	TRBV9	TRBJ2-1	NA	CASSVGRVNEQFF	TGTGCCAGCAGCGTAGGACGGGTTAATGAGCAGTTCTTC
NA	TRBV2	TRBJ1-5	NA	CASSPIQVNQPQHF	TGTGCCAGCAGCCCCATACAGGTGAATCAGCCCCAGCATTTT
NA	TRBV4-3	TRBJ2-3	NA	CASSQDLRVGTDTQYF	TGCGCCAGCAGCCAAGATTTACGGGTGGGCACAGATACGCAGTATTTT
NA	TRBV6-5	TRBJ1-1	NA	CASSYRAGATEAFF	TGTGCCAGCAGTTACCGAGCGGGGGCCACTGAAGCTTTCTTT
NA	TRBV27	TRBJ2-4	TRBD1	CASSSRWQGDIQYF	TGTGCCAGCAGTTCTAGGTGGCAGGGGGACATTCAGTACTTC
NA	TRBV10-3	TRBJ1-1	TRBD1	CAISEGRQGSEAFF	TGTGCCATCAGTGAGGGGAGACAGGGTTCTGAAGCTTTCTTT
NA	TRBV7-3	TRBJ2-1	TRBD1	CASSSGQGISEQFF	TGTGCCAGCAGCTCAGGACAGGGTATAAGTGAGCAGTTCTTC
NA	TRBV7-3	TRBJ2-1	TRBD2	CASSVGLAGVGEQFF	TGTGCCAGTTCGGTTGGACTAGCGGGGGTCGGTGAGCAGTTCTTC
NA	TRBV25-1	TRBJ1-1	NA	CASGQSGGNTEAFF	TGTGCCAGCGGTCAGTCGGGGGGGAACACTGAAGCTTTCTTT
once	TRBV10-1	TRBJ2-2	TRBD1	CASRGQGAGELFF	TGCGCCAGCAGGGGACAGGGGGCCGGGGAGCTGTTTTTT
NA	TRBV5-1	TRBJ2-2	TRBD2	CASRQLAGGQSGELFF	TGCGCCAGCAGGCAGTTAGCGGGGGGCCAGTCCGGGGAGCTGTTTTTT
NA	TRBV4-2	TRBJ2-5	NA	CASSQDMATGTQYF	TGTGCCAGCAGCCAAGATATGGCCACAGGGACCCAGTACTTC
NA	TRBV11-2	TRBJ1-2	NA	CASSSLIINYGYTF	TGTGCCAGCAGCTCACTGATTATTAACTATGGCTACACCTTC
NA	TRBV7-2	TRBJ2-2	NA	CASSLKRSGELFF	TGTGCCAGCAGCCTTAAGCGCAGCGGGGAGCTGTTTTTT
once	TRBV15	TRBJ1-5	NA	CATSRDSGDSNQPQHF	TGTGCCACCAGCAGAGATTCGGGGGACAGCAATCAGCCCCAGCATTTT
once	TRBV29-1	TRBJ2-7	TRBD1	CSGGRGQGSYEQYF	TGCAGCGGTGGGCGAGGACAGGGCTCCTACGAGCAGTACTTC
NA	TRBV11-2	TRBJ1-3	TRBD1	CASSYRQGPRLGNTIYF	TGTGCCAGCAGCTACCGACAGGGGCCGCGCTTAGGAAACACCATATATTTT
few	TRBV5-1	TRBJ1-3	NA	CASSSRPGGNTIYF	TGCGCCAGCAGCTCGAGGCCGGGGGGAAACACCATATATTTT
NA	TRBV7-9	TRBJ1-4	NA	CASSLAWGRSGGNEKLFF	TGTGCCAGCAGCTTAGCGTGGGGTCGATCGGGGGGCAATGAAAAACTGTTTTTT
NA	TRBV11-2	TRBJ2-3	TRBD1	CASSLDLGRGPADTQYF	TGTGCCAGCAGCTTAGATCTGGGCAGGGGGCCCGCAGATACGCAGTATTTT
once	TRBV11-3	TRBJ2-1	NA	CASSLQTAGEQFF	TGTGCCAGCAGCTTACAGACAGCTGGTGAGCAGTTCTTC
NA	TRBV7-3	TRBJ1-1	NA	CASSPRQGATEAFF	TGTGCCAGCAGCCCCCGACAAGGGGCCACTGAAGCTTTCTTT
few	TRBV11-2	TRBJ2-7	TRBD1	CASSFGQGWHEQYF	TGTGCCAGCAGCTTCGGACAGGGCTGGCACGAGCAGTACTTC
NA	TRBV30	TRBJ1-2	NA	CAWREGLDYGYTF	TGTGCCTGGAGAGAAGGACTGGACTATGGCTACACCTTC
NA	TRBV5-1	TRBJ2-5	TRBD1	CASSLGTQGSWETQYF	TGCGCCAGCAGCTTGGGGACACAGGGGTCGTGGGAGACCCAGTACTTC
NA	TRBV11-1	TRBJ1-2	NA	CASSLEGARGYTF	TGTGCCAGCAGCCTTGAGGGTGCGCGTGGCTACACCTTC
NA	TRBV18	TRBJ2-3	TRBD1	CASSPTGGTDTQYF	TGTGCCAGCTCACCAACAGGGGGCACAGATACGCAGTATTTT
once	TRBV5-1	TRBJ1-5	NA	CASSAGGSNQPQHF	TGCGCCAGCAGCGCCGGGGGTAGCAATCAGCCCCAGCATTTT
NA	TRBV14	TRBJ2-5	NA	CASSHLEVGETQYF	TGTGCCAGCAGCCACCTAGAAGTAGGCGAGACCCAGTACTTC
NA	TRBV18	TRBJ1-1	TRBD1	CASSQTGVGSEAFF	TGTGCCAGCTCACAGACAGGGGTAGGTAGTGAAGCTTTCTTT
NA	TRBV6-6	TRBJ1-5	TRBD1	CASTPGQGSQPQHF	TGTGCCAGCACACCGGGACAGGGGAGTCAGCCCCAGCATTTT
NA	TRBV7-9	TRBJ1-3	NA	CASSLLQGRGNTIYF	TGTGCCAGCAGCTTATTACAGGGAAGAGGAAACACCATATATTTT
NA	TRBV15	TRBJ1-6	TRBD1	CATSTRTGSWSPLHF	TGTGCCACCAGCACACGGACAGGTTCTTGGTCACCCCTCCACTTT
NA	TRBV10-3	TRBJ2-1	TRBD2	CAISETSGGLGEQFF	TGTGCCATCAGTGAGACTAGCGGGGGGTTAGGTGAGCAGTTCTTC
NA	TRBV13	TRBJ1-2	NA	CASMGGNYGYTF	TGTGCCAGCATGGGGGGAAACTATGGCTACACCTTC
NA	TRBV5-1	TRBJ1-4	NA	CASSLGNTAYNEKLFF	TGCGCCAGCAGCTTGGGAAACACCGCATATAATGAAAAACTGTTTTTT
NA	TRBV2	TRBJ2-1	NA	CASGGIRGEFF	TGTGCCAGCGGGGGGATCCGAGGGGAGTTCTTC
NA	TRBV7-2	TRBJ1-2	NA	CASSLVTLGYTF	TGTGCCAGCAGCTTAGTGACTCTTGGCTACACCTTC
NA	TRBV28	TRBJ1-5	NA	CASSLGRGNQPQHF	TGTGCCAGCAGTTTGGGGAGAGGCAATCAGCCCCAGCATTTT
NA	TRBV7-6	TRBJ2-1	TRBD1	CASSFTQGVNNEQFF	TGTGCCAGCAGCTTCACACAGGGGGTAAACAATGAGCAGTTCTTC
NA	TRBV5-1	TRBJ2-1	NA	CASSLAISGLAGQFF	TGCGCCAGCAGCTTGGCCATCTCCGGACTGGCGGGGCAGTTCTTC
NA	TRBV9	TRBJ1-2	TRBD1	CASSLQGARQNSYTF	TGTGCCAGCAGCTTACAGGGGGCGCGTCAAAATAGCTACACCTTC
NA	TRBV5-3	TRBJ1-1	TRBD1	CARSRQGLDTEAFF	TGTGCCAGAAGCCGACAGGGTTTGGACACTGAAGCTTTCTTT
NA	TRBV18	TRBJ2-5	NA	CASSPPSGLETQYF	TGTGCCAGCTCACCACCGTCGGGGTTAGAGACCCAGTACTTC
NA	TRBV7-8	TRBJ1-2	NA	CASSLMPGMYGYTF	TGTGCCAGCAGCTTAATGCCGGGGATGTATGGCTACACCTTC
NA	TRBV28	TRBJ2-3	TRBD2	CASSFRGGPDGGDTQYF	TGTGCCAGCAGTTTCCGGGGGGGCCCAGATGGTGGAGATACGCAGTATTTT
NA	TRBV6-5	TRBJ1-5	TRBD1	CASRPGGSQPQHF	TGTGCCAGCAGGCCAGGGGGTTCTCAGCCCCAGCATTTT
NA	TRBV19	TRBJ2-3	TRBD1	CASRTGQGRTDTQYF	TGTGCCAGTAGAACCGGACAGGGTCGGACAGATACGCAGTATTTT
NA	TRBV7-2	TRBJ2-7	TRBD2	CASSLAGTSGGAGHEQYF	TGTGCCAGCAGCTTAGCGGGGACTAGCGGGGGGGCTGGGCACGAGCAGTACTTC
NA	TRBV9	TRBJ2-6	NA	CASSQGGTGANVLTF	TGTGCCAGCTCTCAAGGGGGAACTGGGGCCAACGTCCTGACTTTC